This T cell receptor (beta chain) was identified in a study of CD8+ T cells in alopecia areata. The study, taken as a whole, reports: Among the top 100, expanded CD8+ clones, as well as scalp clonality, were significantly decreased by tofacitinib. During tofacitinib treatment, many expanded lesional clones remained in scalp and blood.

The germline gives CDR1 LGHNA, CDR2 YNFKEQ. The CDR3 is made up of 16 amino acids. V was clipped by 5 bases and J by 6 bases, with 21 bases between them. Treatment in this sample: oral pan-JAK inhibitor, 5-10 mg twice daily. Turning to this clone: The antigen remains unidentified.

RNA was extracted and reverse transcribed into cDNA as the sequencing template. Sequencing used immunoSEQ multiplex PCR; TCRdb keeps in-frame clones, though not all of them. Here the sample spans some 130,000 clones, roughly 54% being singletons. The V and J genes are TRBV4-2 and TRBJ2-3, with D perhaps matching TRBD2 (5 bases). Sequences were derived from CD8+ T cells sorted from blood, sampled at week 4, from a patient treated with tofacitinib. This sequence was found in a human donor with alopecia areata. The DNA of the CDR3 is TGTGCCAGCAGCGGTCCGGACGGGGTGATCCGGGATACGCAGTATTTT. This encodes CASSGPDGVIRDTQYF.